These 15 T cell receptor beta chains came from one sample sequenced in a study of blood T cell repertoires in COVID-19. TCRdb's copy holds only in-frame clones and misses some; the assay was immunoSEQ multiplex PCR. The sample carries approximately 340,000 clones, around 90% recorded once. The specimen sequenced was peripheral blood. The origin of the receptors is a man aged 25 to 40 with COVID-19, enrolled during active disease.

CDR3 in amino acids: CASSLGGGEPQHF. CDR3 in DNA: TGCGCCAGCAGCTTGGGGGGGGGAGAGCCCCAGCATTTT. The V and J genes are TRBV5-1 and TRBJ1-5; a weak D match, TRBD1 (5 bases). The V end lost 0 bases, the J end lost 8 bases, and 9 bases lay between the germline ends. This CDR3 contains 13 residues. Looked up from germline, CDR1 is SGHRS and CDR2 is YFSETQ.

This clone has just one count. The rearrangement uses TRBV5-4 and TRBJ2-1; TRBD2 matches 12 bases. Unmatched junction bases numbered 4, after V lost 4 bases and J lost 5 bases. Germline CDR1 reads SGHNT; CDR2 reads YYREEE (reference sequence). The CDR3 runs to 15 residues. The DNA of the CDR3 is TGTGCCAGCAGCGCTAGCGGGGGGGCCGACAATGAGCAGTTCTTC. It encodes CASSASGGADNEQFF.

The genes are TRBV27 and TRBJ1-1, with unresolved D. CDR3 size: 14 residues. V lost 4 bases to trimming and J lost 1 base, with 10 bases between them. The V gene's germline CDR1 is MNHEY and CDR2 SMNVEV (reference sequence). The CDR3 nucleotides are TGTGCCAGCAGTTCCCCGACGGGGAACACTGAAGCTTTCTTT. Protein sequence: CASSSPTGNTEAFF.

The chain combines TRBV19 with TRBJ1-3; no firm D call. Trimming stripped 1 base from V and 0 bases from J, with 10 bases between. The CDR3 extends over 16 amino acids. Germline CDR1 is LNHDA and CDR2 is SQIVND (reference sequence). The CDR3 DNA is TGTGCCAGTAGTATAGGCCGACGGGGCTCTGGAAACACCATATATTTT. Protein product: CASSIGRRGSGNTIYF.

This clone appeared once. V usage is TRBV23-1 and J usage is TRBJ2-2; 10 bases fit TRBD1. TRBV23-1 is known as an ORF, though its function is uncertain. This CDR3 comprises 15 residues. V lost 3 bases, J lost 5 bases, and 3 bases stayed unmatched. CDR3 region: CASSHPGQGTGELFF. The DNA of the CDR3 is TGCGCCAGCAGTCATCCGGGACAGGGGACCGGGGAGCTGTTTTTT.

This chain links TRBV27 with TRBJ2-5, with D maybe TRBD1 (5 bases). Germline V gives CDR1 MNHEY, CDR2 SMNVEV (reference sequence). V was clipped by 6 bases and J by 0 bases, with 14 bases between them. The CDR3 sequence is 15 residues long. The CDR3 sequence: CASRGQSWYQETQYF. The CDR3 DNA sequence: TGTGCCAGCAGGGGGCAATCTTGGTACCAAGAGACCCAGTACTTC.

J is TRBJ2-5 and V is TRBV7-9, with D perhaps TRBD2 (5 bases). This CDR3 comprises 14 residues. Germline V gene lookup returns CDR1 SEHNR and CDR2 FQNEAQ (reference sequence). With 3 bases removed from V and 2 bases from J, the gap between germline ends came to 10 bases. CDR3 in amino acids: CASSFQGLQETQYF. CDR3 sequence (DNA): TGTGCCAGCAGCTTCCAAGGACTGCAAGAGACCCAGTACTTC.

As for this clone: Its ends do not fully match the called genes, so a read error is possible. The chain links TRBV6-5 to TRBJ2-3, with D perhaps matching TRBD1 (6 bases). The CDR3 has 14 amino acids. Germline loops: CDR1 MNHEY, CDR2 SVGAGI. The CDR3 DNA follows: TGTGCCAGCAGCCCACCAGGGGCCCTACAGTCCGCCCTTTTT. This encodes CASSPPGALQSALF.

CDR3 DNA sequence: TGTGCCAGCAGCGTAGGGCAGGGTTATAATTCACCCCTCCACTTT. Translated: CASSVGQGYNSPLHF. The chain joins TRBV9 to TRBJ1-6; the D gene is possibly TRBD1 (5 bases). The V and J ends lost 0 bases and 4 bases respectively, with 8 bases between them. This CDR3 region has 15 residues. Per the germline V gene, CDR1 is SGDLS and CDR2 is YYNGEE.

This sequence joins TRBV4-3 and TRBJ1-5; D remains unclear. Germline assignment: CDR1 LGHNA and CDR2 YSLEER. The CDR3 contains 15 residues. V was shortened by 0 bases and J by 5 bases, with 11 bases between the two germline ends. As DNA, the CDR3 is TGCGCCAGCAGCCAAGATTTTGGGCAGTATCAGCCCCAGCATTTT. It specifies CASSQDFGQYQPQHF.

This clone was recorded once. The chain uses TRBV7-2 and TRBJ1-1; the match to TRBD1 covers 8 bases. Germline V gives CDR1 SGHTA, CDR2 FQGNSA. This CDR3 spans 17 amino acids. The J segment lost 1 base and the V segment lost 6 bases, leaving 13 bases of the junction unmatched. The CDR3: CASSPTGVIMGNTEAFF. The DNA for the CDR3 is TGTGCCAGCAGTCCGACAGGGGTCATCATGGGGAACACTGAAGCTTTCTTT.

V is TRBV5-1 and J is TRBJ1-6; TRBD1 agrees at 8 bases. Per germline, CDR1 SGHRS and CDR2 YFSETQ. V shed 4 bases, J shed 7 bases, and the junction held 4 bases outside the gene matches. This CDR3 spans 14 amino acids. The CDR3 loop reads CASSGQGGNSPLHF. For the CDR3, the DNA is TGCGCCAGCAGCGGACAGGGCGGGAATTCACCCCTCCACTTT. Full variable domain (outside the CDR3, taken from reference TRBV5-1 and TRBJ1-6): KAGVTQTPRYLIKTRGQQVTLSCSPISGHRSVSWYQQTPGQGLQFLFEYFSETQRNKGNFPGRFSGRQFSNSRSEMNVSTLELGDSALYLCASSGQGGNSPLHFGNGTRLTVT.

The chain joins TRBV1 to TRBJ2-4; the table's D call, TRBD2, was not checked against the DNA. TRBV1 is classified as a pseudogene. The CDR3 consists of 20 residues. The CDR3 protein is CTSSQSTSGPRGLAKNIQYF. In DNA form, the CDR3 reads TGCACCAGCAGCCAGAGCACTAGCGGGCCAAGAGGGCTAGCCAAAAACATTCAGTACTTC.

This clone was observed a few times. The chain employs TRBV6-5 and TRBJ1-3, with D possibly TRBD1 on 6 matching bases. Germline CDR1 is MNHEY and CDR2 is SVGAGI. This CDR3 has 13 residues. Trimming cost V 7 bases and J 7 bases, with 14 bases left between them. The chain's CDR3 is CASKTGTTNTIYF. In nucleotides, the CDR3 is TGTGCCAGCAAAACCGGGACAACTAACACCATATATTTT.

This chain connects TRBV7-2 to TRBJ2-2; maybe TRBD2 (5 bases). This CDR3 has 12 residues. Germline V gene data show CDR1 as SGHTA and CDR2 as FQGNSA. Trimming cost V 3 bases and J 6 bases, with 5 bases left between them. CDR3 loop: CASSLEAGELFF. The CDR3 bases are TGTGCCAGCAGCTTGGAGGCCGGGGAGCTGTTTTTT.